These 12 T cell receptor beta chains originate from one sample sequenced in a study of T cell responses to AZD1222 COVID-19 vaccine (dated by TCRdb to 2020 to 2023). Taken with the paper, the label for time point translates to: baseline before first vaccination. Receptor libraries were prepared by the immunoSEQ multiplex PCR assay. TCRdb took this table from immuneACCESS and kept in-frame rearrangements with V and J called. Such tables lack part of the clones; where checked against another copy, unresolved V genes explain under half of the gap, and the rest is unexplained. Here the sample has 120,000 or so clones; around nine tenths occur a single time. Around 7.8% of the sample rests with the top ten. The source material was peripheral blood, sampled on day 0 of AZD1222 vaccination. The origin of the receptors is an adult in good health.

This clone was detected a few times. The chain links TRBV2 to TRBJ1-4; D perhaps matches TRBD1 (5 bases). Germline V gene sequence: CDR1 SNHLY, CDR2 FYNNEI. The CDR3 extends over 14 amino acids. Trimming shortened V by 9 bases and J by 0 bases, and 11 bases separated the two germline ends. CDR3: CASRRTTTNEKLFF. The CDR3 bases are TGTGCCAGTAGACGGACAACAACTAATGAAAAACTGTTTTTT.

The gene calls are TRBV18 and TRBJ1-1; D gene unclear. Trimming removed 6 bases at V and 1 base at J, with 12 bases between. The germline CDR1 and CDR2 sequences are KGHSH and LQKENI. This CDR3 spans 14 amino acids. The CDR3 coding sequence is TGTGCCAGCTCGCAGGACGGCAAGAACACTGAAGCTTTCTTT. Amino acid sequence: CASSQDGKNTEAFF.

V is TRBV30 and J is TRBJ2-7; 8 bases match TRBD1. The CDR3 runs to 14 residues. V was pared by 3 bases and J by 1 base, with 5 bases of the junction left unmatched. Germline CDR1 is GTSNPN and CDR2 is SVGIG (reference sequence). The CDR3 DNA reads as TGTGCCTGGAGGACCGGGACAGGTTCCTACGAGCAGTACTTC. The encoded protein is CAWRTGTGSYEQYF.

The chain couples TRBV6-5 to TRBJ1-2; 7 bases line up with TRBD1. With V trimmed by 4 bases and J by 6 bases, 11 bases remained unmatched. From germline, CDR1 is MNHEY and CDR2 SVGAGI. This CDR3 is 15 amino acids long. DNA for the CDR3: TGTGCCAGCAGTTTAGCACTTGGGCAGGGGGATGGCTACACCTTC. This sequence encodes CASSLALGQGDGYTF.

The chain uses TRBV5-1 and TRBJ1-4, with D unresolved. From germline, CDR1 is SGHRS and CDR2 YFSETQ. The CDR3 contains 15 residues. V was pared by 0 bases and J by 7 bases, with 13 bases between. The CDR3 sequence: CASSLVPGEGEKLFF. DNA of the CDR3: TGCGCCAGCAGCTTGGTACCGGGCGAGGGTGAAAAACTGTTTTTT.

The chain uses TRBV18 and TRBJ2-2, with 11 nucleotides matching TRBD2. CDR1 KGHSH and CDR2 LQKENI come from the germline V gene. Losses at the gene ends were 5 bases for V and 2 bases for J; bases not matched to a gene: 7. This CDR3 is built from 17 residues. CDR3 sequence reads: CASSMLLAGANTGELFF. CDR3 sequence (DNA): TGTGCCAGCTCAATGCTACTAGCGGGAGCAAACACCGGGGAGCTGTTTTTT.

J is TRBJ2-3 and V is TRBV5-4; no clear D. The CDR3 runs to 16 residues. Germline V gene data show CDR1 as SGHNT and CDR2 as YYREEE (reference sequence). The germline V and J ends were trimmed by 6 bases and 2 bases, with 19 bases remaining between them. The CDR3 reads CASTSLWQSPTDTQYF. The CDR3 nucleotides are TGTGCCAGCACCTCCTTATGGCAGTCCCCCACAGATACGCAGTATTTT.

The rearrangement links TRBV7-2 to TRBJ2-3, with D possibly matching TRBD1 (5 bases). CDR1 is SGHTA, CDR2 FQGNSA, per germline. The CDR3 runs 14 residues. CDR3 in amino acids: CAQQTGSSTDTQYF. The CDR3 nucleotides are TGTGCTCAGCAAACAGGATCTAGCACAGATACGCAGTATTTT.

The CDR3 loop is CASSLGQGGDTQYF. The CDR3 region has the DNA TGCGCCAGCAGCTTGGGGCAGGGAGGAGATACGCAGTATTTT. The chain combines TRBV5-1 with TRBJ2-3; maybe TRBD2 (6 bases). The CDR3 consists of 14 residues. Trimming shortened V by 0 bases and J by 5 bases, and 10 bases separated the two germline ends. In germline, CDR1 is SGHRS, CDR2 YFSETQ.

This rearrangement joins TRBV15 to TRBJ2-3; TRBD2 agrees at 12 bases. This CDR3 spans 17 amino acids. Germline-derived CDR1 and CDR2 are LNHNV and YYDKDF (reference sequence). J lost 4 bases, V lost 4 bases, and 9 bases had no gene match. CDR3 bases: TGTGCCACCAGCACCTTCCTAGCGGGAGGGCCGGCAGATACGCAGTATTTT. Its translation is CATSTFLAGGPADTQYF.

The V gene is TRBV10-3, the J gene TRBJ2-7; D unresolved. The ends were cut back, 0 bases at V and 0 bases at J, with 12 bases in the middle. This CDR3 comprises 16 residues. Per the germline V gene, CDR1 is ENHRY and CDR2 is SYGVKD. The CDR3 region has the DNA TGTGCCATCAGTGAGTCTAGGGCCAGGAGCTCCTACGAGCAGTACTTC. As protein: CAISESRARSSYEQYF.

CDR3 sequence (DNA): TGTGCCAGCAGTGAGGGACAGGCATATAATTCACCCCTCCACTTT. It translates to CASSEGQAYNSPLHF. V usage is TRBV6-1 and J usage is TRBJ1-6; 8 bases align to TRBD1. The V gene's germline CDR1 is MNHNS and CDR2 SASEGT. The length of the CDR3 is 15 residues. The junction had 2 bases not matched to a gene; V was cut back by 3 bases and J by 4 bases.